Detailed here is one T cell receptor beta chain. The V end lost 2 bases, the J end lost 5 bases, and 9 bases lay between the germline ends. Germline V lookup: CDR1 LGHDT, CDR2 YNNKEL (reference sequence). The CDR3 spans 13 residues. The entry originates in a study of T cell responses to AZD1222 COVID-19 vaccine. Libraries were prepared by immunoSEQ multiplex PCR; TCRdb keeps only in-frame clonotypes and omits some of them. The sample includes more than 95,000 clones, around 85% seen only once; the top ten take roughly 4%. This clonotype was obtained from an adult who received the AZD1222 COVID-19 vaccine. The V and J genes are TRBV3-1 (or the pseudogene TRBV3-2) and TRBJ1-2; D is undetermined. The specimen comprised peripheral blood, sampled 28 days after the second AZD1222 dose. CDR3 amino acids: CASSQRVMYGYTF. In DNA, the CDR3 is TGTGCCAGCAGCCAAAGGGTAATGTATGGCTACACCTTC.